This T cell receptor beta chain was sequenced in a study of T cell changes during pregnancy in multiple sclerosis. Profiling relied on immunoSEQ multiplex PCR, and the TCRdb table lists in-frame clones only, not all of them. The repertoire has roughly 55,000 clones, about 92% of them found once; the top ten carry 0.15% to 0.2%. Trimming stripped 0 bases from V and 7 bases from J, with 15 bases between. The CDR3 runs 15 residues. Per the germline V gene, CDR1 is LGHNA and CDR2 is YSLEER. This chain joins TRBV4-3 and TRBJ1-2; TRBD1 is a possible D gene (6 bases). The sequences come from CD4+ T cells from peripheral blood mononuclear cells, collected after pregnancy. The origin of this receptor is a female donor in good health, enrolled as a control in a pregnancy study. The CDR3 DNA follows: TGCGCCAGCAGCCAAGATAGAGGGATAGGGGGTGGCTACACCTTC. It is translated as CASSQDRGIGGGYTF.